This TCR beta chain came from a study of a mutant IDH1 vaccine in newly diagnosed glioma (dated by TCRdb to the early 2020s). Background for the entire study: Eight vaccinations were administered to patients in weeks 1, 3, 5, 7, 11, 15, 19 and 23, corresponding to visits V03 through V10. Vaccination began 4-6 weeks after radiotherapy alone, or alongside temozolomide cycles in the chemotherapy-containing groups. Of the approximately 35 treated patients, approximately 62% were male and about 40% were female, and the mean age was approximately 37 years. Before enrollment, most patients had been given radiochemotherapy with temozolomide as standard therapy, while the rest had received either radiotherapy alone or temozolomide alone. Six visits were used for peripheral blood collection: V03 (baseline), V05, V07, V10, V12 and V13. For exploratory analyses, longitudinal TCRB deep sequencing was carried out in about 25 treated patients wherever samples were available. General conclusions and limits of the study: Availability determined which PBMC samples were chosen for TCRB deep sequencing. Vaccine-induced immune responses across multiple MHC alleles were detected in about 92% of patients. According to the authors, sample limitations meant that analyses of patient blood samples could not be reproduced. No apparent relationship was observed between pseudoprogression and alterations in the top peripheral T cell clonotypes detected by TCRB sequencing.

A note on this clone: Its antigen specificity is not known. The sample holds no much larger clone one base away, and base qualities are not on file.

Receptors were amplified or captured by the immunoSEQ multiplex PCR assay. The hsTCRB Kit was used according to the manufacturer's protocol to amplify rearranged TCR beta chain sequences. TCRB libraries were sequenced on an Illumina MiSeq. For the original study's pipeline: The kit vendor's proprietary platform handled demultiplexing, trimming and gene mapping. TCRdb limited this immuneACCESS table to in-frame rearrangements with V and J called. A share of clones is missing; checked studies link under half to unresolved V genes, and the rest is unexplained. V and J calls and clone size follow that table, whereas D and trimming were derived from the DNA. This sample is represented by around 25,000 clones; over 75% of them were singletons. The biggest ten clones account for approximately 8.3% of the sample. Per the publication, the time point label means: week 11, during vaccination. Every vaccine dose consisted of 300 ug of a 20-mer mutant IDH1 peptide in Montanide, administered subcutaneously together with topical imiquimod. Donors had newly diagnosed WHO grade 3 or 4 IDH1-mutant astrocytomas with loss of nuclear ATRX. The samples were drawn from NOA16, a multicentre, single-arm, open-label phase I trial in Germany that tested a mutant IDH1 peptide vaccine in humans for the first time. Genomic DNA for TCRB sequencing was extracted from EDTA blood using the DNeasy Blood and Tissue Kit.

Specimen: PBMCs, collected from a glioma patient whose treatment included an IDH1 peptide vaccine. The TCR was taken from a woman aged 18-29 years with glioma.

The sequence in DNA is TGTGCCAGCCAGGACAGGAGCTCCTACAATGAGCAGTTCTTC. This codes for CASQDRSSYNEQFF. The rearranged segments are TRBV5-8 and TRBJ2-1; the central 7 bases match TRBD1. The CDR3 runs 14 residues from the cysteine to the phenylalanine. Left in the record is the CDR3 DNA by itself, 42 bases read in frame from the first base. The junction shows trimming of 7 bases on V and 0 bases on J, and the gene matches do not reach 4 bases of it. The germline V gene encodes CDR1 SGHTS and CDR2 YDEGEE.